This T cell receptor beta chain was sequenced in a study of cytomegalovirus exposure and HLA in healthy donors. The CDR3 totals 15 residues. Germline V gene sequence: CDR1 KGHSH, CDR2 LQKENI. Trimming pared 3 bases from V and 0 bases from J, leaving 11 bases between. Sequencing used immunoSEQ multiplex PCR; TCRdb keeps in-frame clones, though not all of them. The sample contains 100,000 or so clones, 85% to 95% of which appear only once. The rearrangement links TRBV18 to TRBJ1-2; D might be TRBD1 (5 bases). This clonotype was obtained from a woman under 30 in good health and CMV-seronegative. Sequencing used PBMCs. The CDR3 reads CASSPAAGSNYGYTF. DNA for the CDR3: TGTGCCAGCTCACCTGCAGCAGGGTCTAACTATGGCTACACCTTC.